Reported below is one T cell receptor (beta chain). Its antigen is not known. V shed 4 bases, J shed 1 base, and the junction held 7 bases outside the gene matches. CDR1 and CDR2 (germline): SQVTM, ANQGSEA. This CDR3 spans 15 amino acids. The primer mix had 60 Vbeta and 13 Jbeta primers. Method: immunoSEQ multiplex PCR; TCRdb's copy keeps in-frame clones and lacks some. Of over 110,000 clones listed, about four fifths are singletons. The data belong to a study of cytomegalovirus exposure and HLA in healthy donors. Across the study: Around 80 million unique TCRs from HLA-typed donors were held in an early data release.

Study-level points and caveats: A later analysis by the authors found several of the most significant clusters apparently linked to common viral pathogens. Cytomegalovirus-associated TCR beta chains were listed, numbering over 150. In a later analysis, an Asian-associated ancestry cluster reportedly showed fewer N-insertions than the roughly 730-donor mean.

What was sequenced was PBMCs. The V call is TRBV29-1, the J call TRBJ1-2; 9 bases agree with TRBD1. The sequence came from a female donor in good health and CMV-seronegative. Written as DNA, the CDR3 is TGCAGCGTTGTACCGGGACAGGGCGATAACTATGGCTACACCTTC. Amino acids: CSVVPGQGDNYGYTF. Combining the CDR3 with reference TRBV29-1 and TRBJ1-2 gives the whole variable domain SAVISQKPSRDICQRGTSLTIQCQVDSQVTMMFWYRQQPGQSLTLIATANQGSEATYESGFVIDKFPISRPNLTFSTLTVSNMSPEDSSIYLCSVVPGQGDNYGYTFGSGTRLTVV.